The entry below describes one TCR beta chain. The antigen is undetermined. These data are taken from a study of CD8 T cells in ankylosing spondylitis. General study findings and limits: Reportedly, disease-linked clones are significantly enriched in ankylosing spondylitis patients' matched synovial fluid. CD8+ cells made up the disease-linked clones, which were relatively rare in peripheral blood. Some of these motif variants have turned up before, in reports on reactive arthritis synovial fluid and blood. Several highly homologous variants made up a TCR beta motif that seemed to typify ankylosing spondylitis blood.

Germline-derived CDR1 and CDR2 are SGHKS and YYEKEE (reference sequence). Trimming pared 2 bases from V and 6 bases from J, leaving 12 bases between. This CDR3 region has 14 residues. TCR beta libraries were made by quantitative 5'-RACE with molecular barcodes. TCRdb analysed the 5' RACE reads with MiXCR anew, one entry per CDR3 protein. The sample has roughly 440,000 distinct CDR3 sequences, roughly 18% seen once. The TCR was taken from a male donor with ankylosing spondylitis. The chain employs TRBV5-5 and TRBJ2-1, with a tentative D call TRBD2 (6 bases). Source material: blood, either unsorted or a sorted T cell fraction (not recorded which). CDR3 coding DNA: TGTGCCAGCAGCTTTTGGGACTTCCCCAATGAGCAGTTCTTC. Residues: CASSFWDFPNEQFF.